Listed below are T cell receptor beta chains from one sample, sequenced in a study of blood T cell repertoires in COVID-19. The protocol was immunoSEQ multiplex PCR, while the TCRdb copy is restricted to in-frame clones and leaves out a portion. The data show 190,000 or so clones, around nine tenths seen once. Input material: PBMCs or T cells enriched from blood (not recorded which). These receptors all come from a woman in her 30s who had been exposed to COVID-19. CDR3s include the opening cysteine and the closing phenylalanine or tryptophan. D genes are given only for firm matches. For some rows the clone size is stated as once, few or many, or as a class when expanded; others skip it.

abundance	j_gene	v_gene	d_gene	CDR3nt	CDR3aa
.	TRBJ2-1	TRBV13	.	TGTGCCAGCAGCCCACCCCCAGGGACTTCTCCCTACAATGAGCAGTTCTTC	CASSPPPGTSPYNEQFF
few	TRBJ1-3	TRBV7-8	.	TGTGCCAGCAGCTTAGGCAGGGTGGGAAACACCATATATTTT	CASSLGRVGNTIYF
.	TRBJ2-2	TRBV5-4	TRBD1	TGTGCCAGCAGCTGGGGACAGGGGAACACCGGGGAGCTGTTTTTT	CASSWGQGNTGELFF
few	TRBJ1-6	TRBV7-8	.	TGTGCCAGCAGCTTAGCTCAGAACTATAATTCACCCCTCCACTTT	CASSLAQNYNSPLHF
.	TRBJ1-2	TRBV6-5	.	TGTGCCAGCAGTTACGAAAAAAAACCGACAGTCTATGGCTACACCTTC	CASSYEKKPTVYGYTF
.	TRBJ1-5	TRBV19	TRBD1	TGTGCCAGTAGTACCAGCGGGACAGGGGTACAGAGCAATCAGCCCCAGCATTTT	CASSTSGTGVQSNQPQHF
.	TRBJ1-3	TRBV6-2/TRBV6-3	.	TGTGCCAGCAGTTCCATCTCTGGAAACACCATATATTTT	CASSSISGNTIYF
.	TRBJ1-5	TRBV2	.	TGTGCCAGCTCAGGACGAGAGGGCAGCAATCAGCCCCAGCATTTT	CASSGREGSNQPQHF
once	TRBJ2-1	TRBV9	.	TGTGCCAGCAGCGTCTTGAGCAACAATGAGCAGTTCTTC	CASSVLSNNEQFF
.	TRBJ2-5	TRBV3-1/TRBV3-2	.	TGTGCCAGCAGCTGGACTACTAGCACCGAGACCCAGTACTTC	CASSWTTSTETQYF
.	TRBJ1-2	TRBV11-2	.	TGTGCCAGCAGCTTAGTGGGGGGAGTCACCTATGGCTACACCTTC	CASSLVGGVTYGYTF
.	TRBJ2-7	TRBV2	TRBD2	TGTGCCAGCAGTGAACGGGAGGGGAGGTACGAGCAGTACTTC	CASSEREGRYEQYF
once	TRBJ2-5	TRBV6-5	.	TGTGCCAGCAGTTACGCGGGAAAAGAGACCCAGTACTTC	CASSYAGKETQYF
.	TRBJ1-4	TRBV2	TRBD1	TGTGCCAGCAATCAACAGGGGTTTGGTAATGAAAAACTGTTTTTT	CASNQQGFGNEKLFF
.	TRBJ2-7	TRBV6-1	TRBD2	TGTGCCAGCAGTGAATATGGCGGGGGGGCCTACGAGCAGTACTTC	CASSEYGGGAYEQYF
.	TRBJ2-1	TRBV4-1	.	TGCGCCAGCAGCCAAGATAGCCTCTACAATGAGCAGTTCTTC	CASSQDSLYNEQFF
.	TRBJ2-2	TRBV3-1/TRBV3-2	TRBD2	TGTGCCAGCAGCCGAGGGACTAGCGGGGGGGCCTTCACCGGGGAGCTGTTTTTT	CASSRGTSGGAFTGELFF
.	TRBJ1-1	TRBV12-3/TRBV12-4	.	TGTGCCAGCAGTCCCCAGACTGACGGTGAAGCTTTCTTT	CASSPQTDGEAFF
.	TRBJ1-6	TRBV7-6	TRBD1	TGTGCCAGCAGCTTAGCGGACAGGACAGGGGTGACTCCTTATAATTCACCCCTCCACTTT	CASSLADRTGVTPYNSPLHF
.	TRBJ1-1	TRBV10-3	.	TGTGCCATCAGTGAGTTGGCGAACACTGAAGCTTTCTTT	CAISELANTEAFF
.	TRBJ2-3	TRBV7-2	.	TGTGCCAGCAGCTTAGCCCTAGTTCGGGATACGCAGTATTTT	CASSLALVRDTQYF
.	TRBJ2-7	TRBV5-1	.	TGCGCCAGCAGCTATGACATCGGCAGCTCCTACGAGCAGTACTTC	CASSYDIGSSYEQYF
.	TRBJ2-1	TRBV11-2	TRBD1	TGTGCCAGCAGCGGGCTCAGGGACAGGGACAGTGAGCAGTTCTTC	CASSGLRDRDSEQFF
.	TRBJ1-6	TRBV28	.	TGTGCCAGCGACCGGGGGTCCTATAATTCACCCCTCCACTTT	CASDRGSYNSPLHF
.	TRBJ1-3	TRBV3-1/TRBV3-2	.	TGTGCCAGCAGCCAAGTGGGGGGGAGCTCTGGAAACACCATATATTTT	CASSQVGGSSGNTIYF
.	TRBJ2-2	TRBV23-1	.	TGCGCCAGCAGTCAATCTTTTGAGGGCGCAGCCGGGGAGCTGTTTTTT	CASSQSFEGAAGELFF
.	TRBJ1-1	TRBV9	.	TGTGCCAGCAGCGTAGCGTCAGGAAGCACTGAAGCTTTCTTT	CASSVASGSTEAFF
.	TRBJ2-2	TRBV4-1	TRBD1	TGCGCCAGCAGCCAGACAGGGTCGATCGGGGAGCTGTTTTTT	CASSQTGSIGELFF
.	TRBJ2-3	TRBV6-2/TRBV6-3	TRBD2	TGTGCCAGCAGTTGGACTAGCGGGGGAGCAGATACGCAGTATTTT	CASSWTSGGADTQYF
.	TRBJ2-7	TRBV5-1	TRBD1	TGCGCCAGCAATGACAGGGGGCTCAACTACGAGCAGTACTTC	CASNDRGLNYEQYF
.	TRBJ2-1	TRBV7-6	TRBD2	TGTGCCAGCAACCGACTAGCGGGGGAGAACAATGAGCAGTTCTTC	CASNRLAGENNEQFF